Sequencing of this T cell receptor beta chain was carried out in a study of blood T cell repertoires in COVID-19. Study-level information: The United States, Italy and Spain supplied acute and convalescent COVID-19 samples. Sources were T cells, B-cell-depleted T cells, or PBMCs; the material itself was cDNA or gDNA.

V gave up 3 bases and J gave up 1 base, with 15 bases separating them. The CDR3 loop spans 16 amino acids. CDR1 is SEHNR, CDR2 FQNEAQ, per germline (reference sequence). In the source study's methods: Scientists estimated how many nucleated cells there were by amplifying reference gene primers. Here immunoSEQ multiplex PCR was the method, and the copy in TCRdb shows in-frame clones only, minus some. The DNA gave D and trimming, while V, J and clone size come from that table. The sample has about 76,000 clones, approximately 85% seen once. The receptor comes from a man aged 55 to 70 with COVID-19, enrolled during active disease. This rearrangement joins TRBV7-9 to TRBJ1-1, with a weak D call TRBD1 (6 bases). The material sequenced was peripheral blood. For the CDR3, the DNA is TGTGCCAGCAGCTTGTCGCAGGGGAGGGGGAACACTGAAGCTTTCTTT. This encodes CASSLSQGRGNTEAFF.